A selection of T cell receptor beta chains follows, all from one sample in a study of blood T cell repertoires in COVID-19. Measured with immunoSEQ multiplex PCR; TCRdb has only the in-frame clones, and not every one. The sample lists under 250,000 clones; around nine tenths were seen once. Sequencing was carried out using peripheral blood. These receptor sequences come from a man aged 25-45 years with COVID-19, enrolled during active disease. CDR3s include the opening cysteine and the closing phenylalanine or tryptophan. Each record gives: V gene, clone size, D gene, J gene, CDR3 DNA, CDR3 protein. D genes are given only for firm matches. Some rows mark clone size as missing; the rest say once, few, many or name a class of expanded clone.

>TRBV7-9|NA|NA|TRBJ1-5
TGTGCCAGCAGCTTAGGCCAGTATAGCAATCAGCCCCAGCATTTT
CASSLGQYSNQPQHF
>TRBV5-1|NA|TRBD1|TRBJ1-3
TGCGCCAGCAGCTTGGACGGACAGGGTTCAGGAAACACCATATATTTT
CASSLDGQGSGNTIYF
>TRBV5-4|NA|NA|TRBJ1-2
TGTGCCAGCAGCGGGGGGGGCAAGAGCTATGGCTACACCTTC
CASSGGGKSYGYTF
>TRBV28|once|TRBD2|TRBJ2-1
TGTGCCAGCAGCGGGACTAGCGGGGCTCTCAATGAGCAGTTCTTC
CASSGTSGALNEQFF
>TRBV7-7|NA|NA|TRBJ2-6
TGTGCCAGCAGCGAGTGGGGGGGCACTGGGGCCAACGTCCTGACTTTC
CASSEWGGTGANVLTF
>TRBV24-1|NA|TRBD1|TRBJ2-1
TGTGCCACCAGTGGGACGACAGGGGAGTCCTACAATGAGCAGTTCTTC
CATSGTTGESYNEQFF
>TRBV6-6|NA|TRBD1|TRBJ2-7
TGTGCCAGCAGGATGGACAGGGTGGGAAACGAGCAGTACTTC
CASRMDRVGNEQYF
>TRBV9|NA|TRBD1|TRBJ1-2
TGTGCCAGCAGCGTAACAGGACAGGGTGAAGGCTACACCTTC
CASSVTGQGEGYTF
>TRBV4-1|NA|NA|TRBJ2-3
TGCGCCAGCAGCCAAACTCCAGGGGCTACTAGCACAGATACGCAGTATTTT
CASSQTPGATSTDTQYF
>TRBV7-6|NA|NA|TRBJ1-3
TGTGCCAGCAGCTTGGCAGGTGCCCTTTCTGGAAACACCATATATTTT
CASSLAGALSGNTIYF
>TRBV30|NA|NA|TRBJ1-3
TGTGCCTGGAGTTTACAGGGAGCTGGAAACACCATATATTTT
CAWSLQGAGNTIYF
>TRBV30|NA|TRBD1|TRBJ1-1
TGTGCCTGGGCTCACCAGGGGGGAGACACTGAAGCTTTCTTT
CAWAHQGGDTEAFF
>TRBV7-9|NA|TRBD1|TRBJ2-3
TGTGCCAGCAGCTTAGACGGACAGGGGAGAGATACGCAGTATTTT
CASSLDGQGRDTQYF
>TRBV3-1/TRBV3-2|NA|NA|TRBJ1-6
TGTGCCAGCAGCCAATTGCCAGGGGTCGAGAATTCACCCCTCCACTTT
CASSQLPGVENSPLHF
>TRBV4-1|NA|TRBD2|TRBJ2-1
TGCGCCAGCAGCCAAGATGGGGGGTTGAGTCGGGGGGGCGGAAATGAGCAGTTCTTC
CASSQDGGLSRGGGNEQFF
>TRBV29-1|NA|NA|TRBJ1-1
TGCAGCGTTGTCGGTAACACTGAAGCTTTCTTT
CSVVGNTEAFF
>TRBV7-2|NA|NA|TRBJ1-1
TGTGCCAGCAGCTTAGTTGTGGCGAACACTGAAGCTTTCTTT
CASSLVVANTEAFF
>TRBV18|once|NA|TRBJ1-1
TGTGCCAGCTCACCACCGGCGGGGGCTGCTGAAGCTTTCTTT
CASSPPAGAAEAFF
>TRBV14|NA|NA|TRBJ1-1
TGTGCCAGCAGCCAAGATCGGGGAGGGGTCAGCGCTTTCTTT
CASSQDRGGVSAFF
>TRBV7-9|NA|NA|TRBJ2-7
TGTGCCAGCAGCGCAACACTATCCTACGAGCAGTACTTC
CASSATLSYEQYF
>TRBV7-9|NA|NA|TRBJ2-1
TGTGCCAGCAGCATCTTAGCGGACTCCTACAATGAGCAGTTCTTC
CASSILADSYNEQFF
>TRBV9|NA|TRBD2|TRBJ2-3
TGTGCCAGCAGCTCCCTGAGCGGGGGCACAGATACGCAGTATTTT
CASSSLSGGTDTQYF
>TRBV28|NA|TRBD2|TRBJ2-1
TGTGCCAGCAGTCCCGGGGGGGGCGAGTCCTACAATGAGCAGTTCTTC
CASSPGGGESYNEQFF
>TRBV5-1|NA|NA|TRBJ2-1
TGCGCCAGCAGCTTGAGGCAGGATTTATCCAGGCTTTGGAATGAGCAGTTCTTC
CASSLRQDLSRLWNEQFF
>TRBV7-3|once|NA|TRBJ1-2
TGTGCCAGCAGCAAAGACAGGACACCCACCTACACCTTC
CASSKDRTPTYTF
>TRBV4-1|once|NA|TRBJ2-2
TGCGCCAGCAGCCAAGCCGGAGGACTCCTCGGGGAGCTGTTTTTT
CASSQAGGLLGELFF
>TRBV5-1|NA|NA|TRBJ1-2
TGCGCCAGCAGCTTGGAGGCAGGATACCGGGACACATTTTTCTATGGCTACACCTTC
CASSLEAGYRDTFFYGYTF
>TRBV5-1|NA|NA|TRBJ1-1
TGCGCCAGCAGCGCTGACAGAGCCAACACTGAAGCTTTCTTT
CASSADRANTEAFF
>TRBV30|NA|NA|TRBJ1-2
TGTGCCTACACCAGGGACTATGGCTACACCTTC
CAYTRDYGYTF
>TRBV19|once|TRBD1|TRBJ2-2
TGTGCCAGTAGTAAAAGGACAGGGCGCAGCACCGGGGAGCTGTTTTTT
CASSKRTGRSTGELFF
>TRBV7-3|once|TRBD1|TRBJ2-2
TGTGCCAGCAGCTTAACTGACAGGGGATCGAACACCGGGGAGCTGTTTTTT
CASSLTDRGSNTGELFF
>TRBV7-3|NA|NA|TRBJ2-1
TGTGCCAGCAGCTTAAGCAGGGACAATGAGCAGTTCTTC
CASSLSRDNEQFF
>TRBV19|NA|NA|TRBJ2-1
TGTGCCAGTAGTAAAGGGGTGGAATCATACAATGAGCAGTTCTTC
CASSKGVESYNEQFF
>TRBV5-1|NA|NA|TRBJ2-2
TGCGCCAGCAGCTTGGCGGCTAGGTCGGACACCGGGGAGCTGTTTTTT
CASSLAARSDTGELFF
>TRBV5-1|NA|NA|TRBJ2-1
TGCGCCAGCAGCTTGGCTTTACAGTACAATGAGCAGTTCTTC
CASSLALQYNEQFF
>TRBV6-5|NA|NA|TRBJ1-4
TGTGCCAGCACCGCGAGCAGGTCTGAAAAACTGTTTTTT
CASTASRSEKLFF
>TRBV5-6|NA|NA|TRBJ1-6
TGTGCCAGCAGCCTGATCTCCGGCGGGCTGAATTCACCCCTCCACTTT
CASSLISGGLNSPLHF
>TRBV6-4|NA|TRBD2|TRBJ2-3
TGTGCCAGCAGTGAAGGGCTAGCGGGGGGGCGAGATACGCAGTATTTT
CASSEGLAGGRDTQYF
>TRBV7-3|NA|TRBD1|TRBJ2-5
TGTGCCAGCAGTTCAGGGACAGAGGAGACCCAGTACTTC
CASSSGTEETQYF
>TRBV19|NA|TRBD1|TRBJ1-5
TGTGCCAGTAGTATGGGACAGGGGGGCAATCAGCCCCAGCATTTT
CASSMGQGGNQPQHF
>TRBV11-2|NA|NA|TRBJ1-4
TGTGCCAGCAGCTTAATGGAGCTTAATGAAAAACTGTTTTTT
CASSLMELNEKLFF
>TRBV5-4|NA|NA|TRBJ2-7
TGTGCCAGCAGCCTCCGGGAACCTCCCTACGAGCAGTACTTC
CASSLREPPYEQYF
>TRBV18|NA|TRBD2|TRBJ2-2
TGTGCCAGCTCACCAACGGGGGGGCTGGATACCGGGGAGCTGTTTTTT
CASSPTGGLDTGELFF
>TRBV4-2|NA|TRBD2|TRBJ2-3
TGTGCCAGCAGCCAAGAGGCTAGCGGGGGGGCAGATACGCAGTATTTT
CASSQEASGGADTQYF
>TRBV20-1|NA|NA|TRBJ2-7
TGCAGTGCTAGTACGGATGCTGGGGGCTTCTACGAGCAGTACTTC
CSASTDAGGFYEQYF